The entry below describes one T cell receptor (beta chain). What it binds is unknown. This sample was included in a study of cytomegalovirus exposure and HLA in healthy donors. General study points: The study flagged about 160 TCR beta chains as cytomegalovirus-associated. With high specificity and sensitivity, the classifier reportedly diagnosed cytomegalovirus status. The majority of TCR sequences were rare, yet some public TCRs appeared in many donors.

Looked up from germline, CDR1 is KGHSH and CDR2 is LQKENI. V lost 5 bases, J lost 1 base, and 11 bases lay in between. The CDR3 is made up of 14 amino acids. The PCR employed 60 Vbeta primers together with 13 Jbeta primers. TCRdb's copy holds only in-frame clones and misses some; the assay was immunoSEQ multiplex PCR. This sample has around 160,000 clones; around 85% occur once, and the top ten carry roughly 8.8%. The sequenced sample was PBMCs. The clonotype was recovered from a man aged 18 to 35 in good health and CMV-seropositive. The V and J genes are TRBV18 and TRBJ1-1, with D unclear. The CDR3 spells CASSASSGNTEAFF. CDR3 coding DNA: TGTGCCAGCTCAGCTTCATCGGGGAACACTGAAGCTTTCTTT.